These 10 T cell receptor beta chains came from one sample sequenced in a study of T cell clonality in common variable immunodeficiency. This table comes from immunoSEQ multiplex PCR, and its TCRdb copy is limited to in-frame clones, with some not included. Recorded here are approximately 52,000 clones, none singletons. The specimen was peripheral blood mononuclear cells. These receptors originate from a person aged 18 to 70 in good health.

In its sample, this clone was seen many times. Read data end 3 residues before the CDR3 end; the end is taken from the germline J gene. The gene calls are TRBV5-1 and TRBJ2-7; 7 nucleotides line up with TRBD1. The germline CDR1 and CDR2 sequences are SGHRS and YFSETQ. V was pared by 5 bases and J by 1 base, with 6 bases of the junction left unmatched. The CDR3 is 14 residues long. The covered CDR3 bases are TGCGCCAGCAGAGGACAGGCGGGTTCCTACGAG. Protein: CASRGQAGSYE. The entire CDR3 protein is CASRGQAGSYEQYF.

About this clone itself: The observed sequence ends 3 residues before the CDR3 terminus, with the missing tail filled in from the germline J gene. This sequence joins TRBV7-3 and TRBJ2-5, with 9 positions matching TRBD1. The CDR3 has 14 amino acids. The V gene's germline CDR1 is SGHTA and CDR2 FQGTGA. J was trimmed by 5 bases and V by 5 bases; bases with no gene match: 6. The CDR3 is CASSPIDRGETQYF. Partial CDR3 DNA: TGTGCCAGCAGCCCAATTGACAGGGGGGAGACC.

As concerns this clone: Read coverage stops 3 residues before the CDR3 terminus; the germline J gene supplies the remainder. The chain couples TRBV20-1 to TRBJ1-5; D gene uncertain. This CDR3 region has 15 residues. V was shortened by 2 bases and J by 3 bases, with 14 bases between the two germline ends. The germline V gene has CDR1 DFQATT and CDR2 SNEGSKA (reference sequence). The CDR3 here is CSARPPGSTNQPQHF. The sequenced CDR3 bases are TGCAGTGCTAGACCACCGGGGAGTACCAATCAGCCC.

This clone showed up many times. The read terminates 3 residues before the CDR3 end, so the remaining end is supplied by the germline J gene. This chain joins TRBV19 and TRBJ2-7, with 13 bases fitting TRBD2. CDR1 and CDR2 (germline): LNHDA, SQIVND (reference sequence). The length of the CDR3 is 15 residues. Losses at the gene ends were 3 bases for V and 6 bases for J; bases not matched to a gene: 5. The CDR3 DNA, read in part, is TGTGCCAGTAGTATGGGGGGACTAGCGGGAAGCGAG. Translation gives CASSMGGLAGSE. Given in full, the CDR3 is CASSMGGLAGSEQYF.

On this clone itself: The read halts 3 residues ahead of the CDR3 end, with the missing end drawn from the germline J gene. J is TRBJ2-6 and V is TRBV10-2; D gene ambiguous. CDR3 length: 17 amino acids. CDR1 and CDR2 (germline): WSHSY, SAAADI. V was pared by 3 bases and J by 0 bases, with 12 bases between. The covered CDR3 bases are TGCGCCAGCAGTGAAGGGTTCTCCGTCTCTGGGGCCAACGTC. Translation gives CASSEGFSVSGANV. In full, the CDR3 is CASSEGFSVSGANVLTF.

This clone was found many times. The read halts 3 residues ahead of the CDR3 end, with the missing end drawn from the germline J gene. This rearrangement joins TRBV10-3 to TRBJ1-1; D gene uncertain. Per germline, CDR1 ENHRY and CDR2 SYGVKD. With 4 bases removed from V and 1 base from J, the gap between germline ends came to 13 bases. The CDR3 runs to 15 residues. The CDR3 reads CAISARQVPNTEAFF. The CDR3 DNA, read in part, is TGTGCCATCAGTGCCAGGCAGGTCCCGAACACTGAA.

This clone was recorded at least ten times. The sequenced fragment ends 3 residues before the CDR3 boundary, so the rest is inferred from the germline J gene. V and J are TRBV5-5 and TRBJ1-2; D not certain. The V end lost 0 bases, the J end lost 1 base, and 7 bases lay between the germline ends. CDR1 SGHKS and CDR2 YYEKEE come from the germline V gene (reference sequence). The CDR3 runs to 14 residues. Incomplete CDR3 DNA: TGTGCCAGCAGCTTGGTGACAAATAACTATGGC. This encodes CASSLVTNNYG. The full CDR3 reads CASSLVTNNYGYTF.

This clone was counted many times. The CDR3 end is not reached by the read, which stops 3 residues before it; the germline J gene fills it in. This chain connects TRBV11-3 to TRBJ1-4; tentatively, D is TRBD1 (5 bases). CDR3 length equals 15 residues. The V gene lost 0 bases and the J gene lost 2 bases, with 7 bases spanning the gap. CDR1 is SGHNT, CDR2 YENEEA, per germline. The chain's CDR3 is CASSLESGTNEKLFF. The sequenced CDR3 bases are TGTGCCAGCAGCTTAGAATCAGGGACTAATGAAAAA.

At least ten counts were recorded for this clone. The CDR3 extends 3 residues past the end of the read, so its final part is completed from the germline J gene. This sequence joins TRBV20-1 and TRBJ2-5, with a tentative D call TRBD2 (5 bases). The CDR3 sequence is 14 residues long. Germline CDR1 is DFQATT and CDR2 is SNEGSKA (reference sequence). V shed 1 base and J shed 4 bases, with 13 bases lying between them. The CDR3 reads CSARVDYPGETQYF. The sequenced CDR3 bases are TGCAGTGCTAGAGTTGACTACCCTGGAGAGACC.

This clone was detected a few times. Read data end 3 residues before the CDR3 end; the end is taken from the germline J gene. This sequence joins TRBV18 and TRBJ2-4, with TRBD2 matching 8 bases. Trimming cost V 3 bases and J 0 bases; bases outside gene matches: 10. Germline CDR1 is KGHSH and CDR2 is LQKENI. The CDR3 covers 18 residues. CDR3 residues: CASSPIAGISIAKNIQYF. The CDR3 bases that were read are TGTGCCAGCTCACCCATAGCGGGAATCTCGATAGCCAAAAACATT. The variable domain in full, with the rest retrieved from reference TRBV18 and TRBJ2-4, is NAGVMQNPRHLVRRRGQEARLRCSPMKGHSHVYWYRQLPEEGLKFMVYLQKENIIDESGMPKERFSAEFPKEGPSILRIQQVVRGDSAAYFCASSPIAGISIAKNIQYFGAGTRLSVL.